A selection of T cell receptor beta chains follows, all from one sample in a study of regulatory T cells in long-lasting Graves disease. MiXCR was run by TCRdb on the multiplex PCR reads, yielding one entry per CDR3 protein. The sample carries 550,000 or so distinct CDR3 sequences, around 12% recorded once. The same data also went into a second study, on T cells in Graves' hyperthyroidism and ophthalmopathy.

Specimen: peripheral blood mononuclear cells (PBMCs), collected at new diagnosis, from a patient treated with antithyroid drugs. All receptors come from a woman aged 25 to 45 with Graves disease. Each CDR3 is given with its conserved first and last residue. The D gene is left open where the match is weak. The listing skips clone size in some rows; elsewhere it reads once, few, many or a size class.

J | size | D | V | CDR3 | DNA
TRBJ1-3 | . | . | TRBV15 | CATSRDRDSGNTIYF | TGTGCCACCAGCAGAGACAGGGACTCTGGAAACACCATATATTTT
TRBJ1-3 | . | . | TRBV4-1 | CASSPRVIGNTIYF | TGCGCCAGCAGCCCGAGGGTTATCGGAAACACCATATATTTT
TRBJ1-2 | few | TRBD1 | TRBV18 | CATGGPNRDIFGYTF | TGTGCCACAGGGGGCCCCAATCGGGACATCTTTGGCTACACCTTC
TRBJ1-1 | . | . | TRBV6-5 | CASSFSGFLEAFF | TGTGCCAGCAGTTTCTCAGGGTTCCTTGAAGCTTTCTTT
TRBJ2-5 | many | . | TRBV29-1 | CSVGWGGRETQYF | TGCAGCGTTGGATGGGGGGGCAGAGAGACCCAGTACTTC
TRBJ2-3 | few | . | TRBV5-1 | CASSLGQSSADTQYF | TGCGCCAGCAGCTTAGGACAGTCTTCGGCAGATACGCAGTATTTT
TRBJ2-5 | many | TRBD2 | TRBV28 | CASSRPSGKETQYF | TGTGCCAGCAGTAGGCCTAGCGGGAAGGAGACCCAGTACTTC
TRBJ1-4 | few | . | TRBV5-8 | CASSLEAHPDEKLFF | TGTGCCAGCAGCTTGGAAGCACACCCAGATGAAAAACTGTTTTTT
TRBJ2-7 | . | . | TRBV30 | CAWGGRGPSYEQYF | TGTGCCTGGGGGGGACGGGGCCCCTCCTACGAGCAGTACTTC
TRBJ1-6 | . | TRBD1 | TRBV6-9 | CASSLPGGADSPLHF | TGTGCCAGCAGTTTACCAGGGGGCGCGGATTCACCCCTCCACTTT
TRBJ1-1 | . | . | TRBV4-1 | CASSQVTQGLSTEAFF | TGCGCCAGCAGCCAAGTGACCCAGGGACTTAGTACTGAAGCTTTCTTT
TRBJ2-7 | many | . | TRBV20-1 | CSAPRGSTYEQYF | TGCAGTGCCCCGCGAGGGAGCACCTACGAGCAGTACTTC
TRBJ2-1 | few | TRBD2 | TRBV4-1 | CASSQLVAGGGNEQFF | TGCGCCAGCAGCCAACTAGTAGCGGGAGGTGGCAATGAGCAGTTCTTC
TRBJ2-3 | once | TRBD2 | TRBV12-3/TRBV12-4 | CASSFSGMGDTQYF | TGTGCCAGCAGTTTTAGCGGGATGGGGGATACGCAGTATTTT
TRBJ1-1 | many | . | TRBV5-1 | CASSPDGNTEAFF | TGCGCCAGCAGCCCGGACGGTAACACTGAAGCTTTCTTT
TRBJ2-1 | many | TRBD2 | TRBV10-3 | CAISTSGRNEQFF | TGTGCCATCAGTACTAGCGGGAGAAATGAGCAGTTCTTC
TRBJ1-5 | few | . | TRBV30 | CAWSKRARDQPQHF | TGTGCCTGGAGTAAGAGGGCGCGGGATCAGCCCCAGCATTTT
TRBJ2-7 | many | . | TRBV6-2/TRBV6-3 | CASRQTGPGGHYEQYF | TGTGCCAGCAGACAGACAGGACCTGGGGGTCACTACGAGCAGTACTTC
TRBJ1-1 | . | . | TRBV18 | CASSPGILNTEAFF | TGTGCCAGCTCACCAGGAATACTGAACACTGAAGCTTTCTTT
TRBJ2-7 | . | . | TRBV7-2 | CASSLRGLPTYEQYF | TGTGCCAGCAGCCTCCGGGGCCTCCCTACCTACGAGCAGTACTTC
TRBJ1-1 | . | . | TRBV7-2 | CASSQDRAFF | TGTGCCAGCAGCCAGGATAGAGCTTTCTTT
TRBJ2-1 | . | . | TRBV28 | CLSSTSYEQFF | TGTCTTAGCAGTACCTCCTATGAGCAGTTCTTC
TRBJ2-1 | many | . | TRBV6-5 | CASSYRGTFYNEQFF | TGTGCCAGCAGTTACAGGGGGACATTTTACAATGAGCAGTTCTTC
TRBJ1-2 | . | TRBD1 | TRBV20-1 | CSASTPGQGTGGYTF | TGCAGTGCGAGCACCCCAGGACAGGGAACAGGAGGCTACACCTTC
TRBJ2-5 | many | . | TRBV20-1 | CSAPGRRGKPQETQYF | TGCAGTGCACCAGGACGGAGGGGGAAGCCCCAAGAGACCCAGTACTTC
TRBJ1-3 | many | . | TRBV10-3 | CAISGNVTSSGNTIYF | TGTGCCATCAGTGGGAATGTGACGAGCTCTGGAAACACCATATATTTT
TRBJ1-6 | few | . | TRBV30 | CAWSFGQNSPLHF | TGTGCCTGGAGTTTCGGACAGAATTCACCCCTCCACTTT
TRBJ1-4 | . | . | TRBV28 | CASSARTQRKLFF | TGTGCCAGCAGTGCTAGGACCCAGCGAAAACTGTTTTTT
TRBJ1-5 | many | . | TRBV6-1 | CASSEALGYGQPQHF | TGTGCCAGCAGTGAAGCGCTAGGATATGGTCAGCCCCAGCATTTT